A single sample is the source of the 31 T cell receptor beta chains below, sequenced in a study of blood T cell dynamics during melanoma immunotherapy. Time point given: pre-treatment baseline. TCRdb's table, derived via immunoSEQ multiplex PCR, lists solely in-frame clones and lacks some. In the table there are 15,000 to 20,000 clones, about 89% of which are singletons. Material: blood, obtained from a patient treated with checkpoint blockade. The receptors shown here come from a human donor with melanoma.

The chain joins TRBV7-2 to TRBJ1-1; no definite D call. V was shortened by 5 bases and J by 3 bases, with 10 bases between the two germline ends. Germline V gene sequence: CDR1 SGHTA, CDR2 FQGNSA. The CDR3 has 13 residues. The CDR3 here is CASSPQPYTEAFF. DNA of the CDR3: TGTGCCAGCAGCCCGCAGCCCTACACTGAAGCTTTCTTT.

This chain links TRBV29-1 with TRBJ1-6; D is possibly TRBD1 (5 bases). CDR3 length equals 14 residues. Deletions cut 4 bases from V and 8 bases from J, with 15 bases between. Germline CDR1 SQVTM, CDR2 ANQGSEA. The CDR3: CSVGGDDADSPLHF. CDR3 nucleotide sequence: TGCAGCGTTGGAGGGGATGATGCGGATTCACCCCTCCACTTT.

The chain employs TRBV6-1 and TRBJ2-2, with TRBD2 matching over 10 bases. Germline V gene sequence: CDR1 MNHNS, CDR2 SASEGT. Losses at the gene ends were 4 bases for V and 4 bases for J; bases not matched to a gene: 15. The CDR3 runs to 19 residues. In DNA, the CDR3 is TGTGCCAGCAGTGTCAGGGGAAAGGAAGCGGGAGGGGGCACCGGGGAGCTGTTTTTT. This codes for CASSVRGKEAGGGTGELFF.

The gene calls are TRBV5-1 and TRBJ1-3, with D maybe TRBD1 (6 bases). Germline CDR1 is SGHRS and CDR2 is YFSETQ. CDR3 length: 13 amino acids. Trimming shortened V by 4 bases and J by 1 base, and 6 bases separated the two germline ends. The CDR3 loop reads CASSTGSGNTIYF. The CDR3 DNA is TGCGCCAGCAGCACAGGGTCTGGAAACACCATATATTTT.

The chain joins TRBV19 to TRBJ2-3; 13 bases line up with TRBD2. The CDR3 runs to 19 residues. J was trimmed by 1 base and V by 6 bases; bases with no gene match: 13. Germline lookup yields CDR1 LNHDA and CDR2 SQIVND (reference sequence). CDR3 protein: CASSPWGLAGSGGTDTQYF. The CDR3 region has the DNA TGTGCCAGTAGCCCATGGGGACTAGCGGGGTCCGGTGGCACAGATACGCAGTATTTT.

The V gene is TRBV7-3, the J gene TRBJ2-1, with 7 bases lining up with TRBD2. V shed 6 bases and J 7 bases; nucleotides not matched to a gene: 9. CDR3 length: 14 residues. Germline CDR1 SGHTA, CDR2 FQGTGA. The CDR3: CASSSSGGGNEQFF. The CDR3 DNA follows: TGTGCCAGCAGTTCTAGCGGTGGGGGTAATGAGCAGTTCTTC.

The V and J genes are TRBV28 and TRBJ1-5; D gene ambiguous. V lost 2 bases and J 6 bases, leaving 11 bases between the germline ends. The CDR3 is 14 amino acids. In germline, CDR1 is MDHEN, CDR2 SYDVKM. The CDR3 sequence is CASSLRRNLQPQHF. The CDR3 region has the DNA TGTGCCAGCAGTTTACGACGGAACCTTCAGCCCCAGCATTTT.

This chain connects TRBV29-1 to TRBJ1-5; 7 positions agree with TRBD1. CDR1 is SQVTM, CDR2 ANQGSEA, per germline. V was clipped by 4 bases and J by 2 bases; unmatched bases: 5. The CDR3 is 14 residues long. The CDR3 DNA reads TGCAGCGTTGGGGGCACAGGGGGCAATCAGCCCCAGCATTTT. It translates to CSVGGTGGNQPQHF.

This clone has only one observation. The rearrangement joins TRBV5-5 to TRBJ1-1; the D is unclear. The CDR3 is 12 residues long. Trimming took 6 bases from V and 0 from J, leaving 6 bases between them. The germline V gene encodes CDR1 SGHKS and CDR2 YYEKEE (reference sequence). In DNA form, the CDR3 reads TGTGCCAGCATCCTTTTGAACACTGAAGCTTTCTTT. It yields the protein CASILLNTEAFF.

The chain combines TRBV5-8 with TRBJ2-2; D is ambiguous. Germline values: CDR1 SGHTS, CDR2 YDEGEE. V was pared by 2 bases and J by 8 bases, with 13 bases between. The CDR3 sequence is 14 residues long. The CDR3 loop is CASSLSSFVGELFF. The CDR3 DNA sequence: TGTGCCAGCAGCTTATCCTCATTTGTGGGGGAGCTGTTTTTT.

The V gene is TRBV5-1, the J gene TRBJ2-7; D remains ambiguous. The CDR3 runs 15 residues. The V gene's germline CDR1 is SGHRS and CDR2 YFSETQ. Trimming removed 0 bases at V and 0 bases at J, with 10 bases between. The CDR3 bases are TGCGCCAGCAGCTTGGGGGGAACGAGCTCCTACGAGCAGTACTTC. Its protein is CASSLGGTSSYEQYF.

This sequence joins TRBV11-2 and TRBJ2-2; 11 bases map to TRBD2. The CDR3 has 17 residues. Germline lookup yields CDR1 SGHAT and CDR2 FQNNGV. The J segment lost 3 bases and the V segment lost 5 bases, leaving 8 bases of the junction unmatched. The CDR3 DNA is TGTGCCAGCAGCCTGAGACTAGCGGGGCTTCACACCGGGGAGCTGTTTTTT. It codes for CASSLRLAGLHTGELFF.

This clone was picked up a small number of times. The J gene is TRBJ1-6, the V gene TRBV5-4; 8 bases are shared with TRBD1. CDR1 is SGHNT, CDR2 YYREEE, per germline (reference sequence). The CDR3 length is 15 residues. J was trimmed by 9 bases and V by 2 bases; bases with no gene match: 7. CDR3 bases: TGTGCCAGCAGCTTTGAGACAGGGGCTGGTTCACCCCTCCACTTT. Translating it yields CASSFETGAGSPLHF.

The rearrangement links TRBV6-7 to TRBJ2-3, with 14 bases lining up with TRBD2. TRBV6-7 is flagged as an ORF with uncertain function. V was clipped by 5 bases and J by 8 bases; unmatched bases: 12. The CDR3 is 17 residues long. The CDR3 coding sequence is TGTGCCAGCAGTAACGCTGGGACTAGCGGGGGCCGACGTACGCAGTATTTT. It specifies CASSNAGTSGGRRTQYF.

The chain has TRBV7-8 and TRBJ1-2; D uncertain. Germline lookup yields CDR1 SGHVS and CDR2 FQNEAQ. The CDR3 spans 13 residues. Trimming shortened V by 4 bases and J by 4 bases, and 10 bases separated the two germline ends. The CDR3 region is CASSSGGTYGYTF. The CDR3 DNA is TGTGCCAGCAGCTCAGGCGGAACCTATGGCTACACCTTC.

This chain links TRBV2 with TRBJ2-7; D may be TRBD1 or TRBD2 (6 bases each). Germline CDR1 is SNHLY and CDR2 is FYNNEI. The CDR3 is 14 amino acids. V lost 7 bases and J 3 bases, leaving 16 bases between the germline ends. CDR3 sequence reads: CASTIGGTNYEQYF. In DNA form, the CDR3 reads TGTGCCAGCACGATTGGCGGGACAAACTACGAGCAGTACTTC. Using reference TRBV2 and TRBJ2-7 for the parts outside the CDR3, the full variable domain is EPEVTQTPSHQVTQMGQEVILRCVPISNHLYFYWYRQILGQKVEFLVSFYNNEISEKSEIFDDQFSVERPDGSNFTLKIRSTKLEDSAMYFCASTIGGTNYEQYFGPGTRLTVT.

The V call is TRBV6-5, the J call TRBJ2-7; possibly TRBD1 or TRBD2 for D (5 bases each). The CDR3 covers 13 residues. Per germline, CDR1 MNHEY and CDR2 SVGAGI. Trimming removed 5 bases at V and 3 bases at J, with 11 bases between. The CDR3 sequence is CASSQWDGYEQYF. In nucleotides, the CDR3 is TGTGCCAGCAGTCAGTGGGACGGCTACGAGCAGTACTTC.

CDR3: CASSTSRTGSYNEQFF. For the CDR3, the DNA is TGTGCCAGTAGTACCTCGAGGACAGGTTCCTACAATGAGCAGTTCTTC. The chain employs TRBV19 and TRBJ2-1; 7 bases fit TRBD1. Unmatched junction bases numbered 7, after V lost 4 bases and J lost 1 base. The CDR3 length is 16 residues. The V gene's germline CDR1 is LNHDA and CDR2 SQIVND (reference sequence).

The chain uses TRBV10-3 and TRBJ1-2, with 7 bases aligning to TRBD1. V dropped 2 bases and J dropped 3; count of bases not matched to a gene: 3. The CDR3 loop spans 14 amino acids. Per the germline V gene, CDR1 is ENHRY and CDR2 is SYGVKD. The DNA for the CDR3 is TGTGCCATCAGTGAGCCAGGGGGTTACTATGGCTACACCTTC. Protein: CAISEPGGYYGYTF.

This clone was counted a single time. The V and J genes are TRBV2 and TRBJ2-7, with 7 nucleotides matching TRBD2. The germline CDR1 and CDR2 sequences are SNHLY and FYNNEI. V shed 6 bases, J shed 6 bases, and the junction held 14 bases outside the gene matches. This CDR3 contains 15 residues. The CDR3, as DNA: TGTGCCAGCAGCCTCGGGAGGACAACTCAAAGCGAGCAGTACTTC. Translated: CASSLGRTTQSEQYF.

This chain connects TRBV25-1 to TRBJ1-3; possibly TRBD1 for D (6 bases). This CDR3 has 14 residues. Per the germline V gene, CDR1 is MGHDK and CDR2 is SYGVNS. V was trimmed by 2 bases and J by 2 bases, leaving 7 bases between them. For the CDR3, the DNA is TGTGCCAGCAGTGAAAGGGGGACTGGAAACACCATATATTTT. This gives the protein CASSERGTGNTIYF. Complete variable domain (other parts from reference TRBV25-1 and TRBJ1-3): EADIYQTPRYLVIGTGKKITLECSQTMGHDKMYWYQQDPGMELHLIHYSYGVNSTEKGDLSSESTVSRIRTEHFPLTLESARPSHTSQYLCASSERGTGNTIYFGEGSWLTVV.

The J gene is TRBJ1-2, the V gene TRBV9, with 9 bases that match TRBD1. The CDR3 runs to 16 residues. J was trimmed by 3 bases and V by 1 base; bases with no gene match: 7. Germline V lookup: CDR1 SGDLS, CDR2 YYNGEE. CDR3 sequence: CASSVSSDRGDYGYTF. CDR3 sequence (DNA): TGTGCCAGCAGCGTATCCTCAGACAGGGGGGACTATGGCTACACCTTC.

The V and J genes are TRBV19 and TRBJ1-6; weak D call: TRBD1 (5 bases). This CDR3 is 16 amino acids long. CDR1 LNHDA and CDR2 SQIVND come from the germline V gene (reference sequence). V was shortened by 4 bases and J by 3 bases, with 13 bases between the two germline ends. CDR3 amino acids: CASSTSGSYYNSPLHF. Here the CDR3 DNA reads TGTGCCAGTAGTACATCAGGGAGCTACTATAATTCACCCCTCCACTTT. Variable domain in full (rest from reference TRBV19 and TRBJ1-6): DGGITQSPKYLFRKEGQNVTLSCEQNLNHDAMYWYRQDPGQGLRLIYYSQIVNDFQKGDIAEGYSVSREKKESFPLTVTSAQKNPTAFYLCASSTSGSYYNSPLHFGNGTRLTVT.

This sequence joins TRBV5-5 and TRBJ1-2; D perhaps matches TRBD1 (5 bases). The CDR3 is 15 residues long. The V gene lost 6 bases and the J gene lost 4 bases, with 19 bases spanning the gap. Germline V CDR1 and CDR2: SGHKS, YYEKEE (reference sequence). CDR3 sequence reads: CASTPGWGPFYGYTF. Here the CDR3 DNA reads TGTGCCAGCACCCCAGGGTGGGGCCCTTTCTATGGCTACACCTTC. Looking up the rest from reference TRBV5-5 and TRBJ1-2 gives the full variable domain: DAGVTQSPTHLIKTRGQQVTLRCSPISGHKSVSWYQQVLGQGPQFIFQYYEKEERGRGNFPDRFSARQFPNYSSELNVNALLLGDSALYLCASTPGWGPFYGYTFGSGTRLTVV.

The V and J genes are TRBV27 and TRBJ1-1, with D hard to call. V lost 5 bases, J lost 6 bases, and 13 bases lay in between. CDR3 length: 13 amino acids. Germline assignment: CDR1 MNHEY and CDR2 SMNVEV (reference sequence). CDR3 amino acids: CASSPHMIAEAFF. Here the CDR3 DNA reads TGTGCCAGCAGTCCCCATATGATCGCTGAAGCTTTCTTT.

Only one count was recorded for this clone. The chain couples TRBV19 to TRBJ2-1, with a weak D call TRBD2 (7 bases). CDR1 LNHDA and CDR2 SQIVND come from the germline V gene (reference sequence). The length of the CDR3 is 16 residues. Trimming took off 6 bases at V and 7 bases at J, with 22 bases between the two ends. The DNA for the CDR3 is TGTGCCAGTAGATTATTCCCGGGGGGCCAAGGGAATGAGCAGTTCTTC. Encoded protein: CASRLFPGGQGNEQFF.

The chain employs TRBV19 and TRBJ1-4; TRBD1 is a possible D gene (6 bases). Germline CDR1 and CDR2: LNHDA and SQIVND (reference sequence). V was clipped by 4 bases and J by 4 bases, with 13 bases between them. The CDR3 extends over 15 amino acids. This CDR3 reads CASSTRQAGNEKLFF. The CDR3 DNA sequence: TGTGCCAGTAGTACGCGACAGGCCGGTAATGAAAAACTGTTTTTT.

This rearrangement joins TRBV5-8 to TRBJ1-3; D not resolved. Germline assignment: CDR1 SGHTS and CDR2 YDEGEE. This CDR3 has 16 amino acids. The ends were cut back, 2 bases at V and 0 bases at J, with 12 bases in the middle. CDR3 sequence: CASSFGRRSSGNTIYF. The CDR3 region has the DNA TGTGCCAGCAGCTTCGGACGGAGGAGCTCTGGAAACACCATATATTTT.

The CDR3 is CASSQTVNTEAFF. DNA for the CDR3: TGTGCCAGCAGTCAGACAGTGAACACTGAAGCTTTCTTT. The chain recombines TRBV6-1 with TRBJ1-1; D is possibly TRBD1 (5 bases). The CDR3 extends over 13 amino acids. Germline V gene lookup returns CDR1 MNHNS and CDR2 SASEGT. V lost 5 bases to trimming and J lost 0 bases, with 7 bases between them.

The V call is TRBV7-6, the J call TRBJ1-5, with D possibly matching TRBD1 (5 bases). The CDR3 consists of 14 residues. V was cut by 2 bases and J by 4 bases, with 9 bases left in between. In germline, CDR1 is SGHVS, CDR2 FNYEAQ. CDR3 sequence reads: CASSLSGGNQPQHF. The CDR3 DNA sequence: TGTGCCAGCAGCTTATCGGGGGGGAATCAGCCCCAGCATTTT.

The chain carries TRBV25-1 and TRBJ2-3, with D possibly called TRBD1 or TRBD2 (5 bases each). The CDR3 runs to 12 residues. Trimming shortened V by 3 bases and J by 7 bases, and 8 bases separated the two germline ends. CDR1 is MGHDK, CDR2 SYGVNS, per germline. For the CDR3, the DNA is TGTGCCAGCAGTGAGAGGGGAAATACGCAGTATTTT. Amino acid sequence: CASSERGNTQYF.